This TCR beta chain is from a study of regulatory T cells in long-lasting Graves disease. Time point reported: persistent/refractory GD, antithyroid drugs over 5 years with positive TRAb. PBMCs provided the RNA from which the TCR library was made. The V gene lost 2 bases and the J gene lost 12 bases, with 17 bases spanning the gap. CDR1 and CDR2 from the germline V gene are GTSNPN and SVGIG (reference sequence). This CDR3 contains 13 residues. This clonotype turned up a few times. Through Arm-PCR of CDR3 regions and iRepertoire HTBI primers, TCR beta libraries were built. TCRdb independently ran MiXCR on the multiplex PCR reads; one entry per CDR3 protein. The sample contains more than 350,000 distinct CDR3 sequences, roughly a fifth of which appear only once.

Sequencing used peripheral blood mononuclear cells (PBMCs), obtained when the disease was refractory, from a patient treated with antithyroid drugs. The gene calls are TRBV30 and TRBJ2-4; no reliable D call. This TCR was sampled from a female donor with Graves disease. The chain's CDR3 is CAWSLDPVTPQYF. CDR3 DNA sequence: TGTGCCTGGAGTCTTGACCCGGTGACTCCTCAGTACTTC.